This is a list of T cell receptor beta chains from one sample in a study of blood T cell repertoires in COVID-19. TCRdb's copy holds only in-frame clones and misses some; the assay was immunoSEQ multiplex PCR. The sample shows under 250,000 clones, around 90% of them seen only once. The source material was peripheral blood. All receptors derive from a man younger than 40 with COVID-19, enrolled during active disease. CDR3s include the opening cysteine and the closing phenylalanine or tryptophan. The order of the fields is D gene, clone size, V gene, J gene, CDR3 protein, CDR3 DNA. A D gene is named only where the DNA matches it firmly. Size is omitted from some rows. Given values are once, few, many or a class for expanded clones.

D gene: NA
clone size: NA
V gene: TRBV9
J gene: TRBJ2-2
CDR3 protein: CASSLLGGATTGELFF
CDR3 DNA: TGTGCCAGCAGCCTCCTTGGGGGGGCGACCACCGGGGAGCTGTTTTTT

D gene: NA
clone size: NA
V gene: TRBV29-1
J gene: TRBJ2-1
CDR3 protein: CSVHEPTYNEQFF
CDR3 DNA: TGCAGCGTTCACGAGCCTACCTACAATGAGCAGTTCTTC

D gene: NA
clone size: NA
V gene: TRBV9
J gene: TRBJ1-1
CDR3 protein: CASSVAGPENTEAFF
CDR3 DNA: TGTGCCAGCAGCGTAGCAGGCCCCGAGAACACTGAAGCTTTCTTT

D gene: TRBD2
clone size: once
V gene: TRBV5-1
J gene: TRBJ2-3
CDR3 protein: CASSSLAGVNTDTQYF
CDR3 DNA: TGCGCCAGCAGCTCTCTAGCGGGGGTTAACACAGATACGCAGTATTTT

D gene: NA
clone size: NA
V gene: TRBV2
J gene: TRBJ2-5
CDR3 protein: CASSVAETQYF
CDR3 DNA: TGTGCCAGCAGTGTGGCAGAGACCCAGTACTTC

D gene: TRBD2
clone size: NA
V gene: TRBV3-1/TRBV3-2
J gene: TRBJ2-1
CDR3 protein: CASSPTSGGAYNEQFF
CDR3 DNA: TGTGCCAGCAGCCCAACTAGCGGGGGCGCTTACAATGAGCAGTTCTTC

D gene: TRBD2
clone size: NA
V gene: TRBV4-2
J gene: TRBJ2-1
CDR3 protein: CASSRSTSGGRAYNEQFF
CDR3 DNA: TGTGCCAGCAGCCGATCGACTAGCGGGGGACGAGCCTACAATGAGCAGTTCTTC

D gene: TRBD1
clone size: NA
V gene: TRBV19
J gene: TRBJ1-1
CDR3 protein: CASSWDRVEAFF
CDR3 DNA: TGTGCCAGTAGCTGGGACAGGGTTGAAGCTTTCTTT

D gene: TRBD1
clone size: NA
V gene: TRBV11-3
J gene: TRBJ2-3
CDR3 protein: CASSSGQGETDTQYF
CDR3 DNA: TGTGCCAGCAGCTCGGGACAGGGGGAGACAGATACGCAGTATTTT

D gene: NA
clone size: once
V gene: TRBV3-1/TRBV3-2
J gene: TRBJ1-2
CDR3 protein: CASSQADGLPYGYTF
CDR3 DNA: TGTGCCAGCAGCCAAGCCGATGGGCTGCCATATGGCTACACCTTC

D gene: NA
clone size: NA
V gene: TRBV5-1
J gene: TRBJ2-7
CDR3 protein: CASSLESNRVSEQYF
CDR3 DNA: TGCGCCAGCAGCCTCGAGAGCAACAGGGTATCCGAGCAGTACTTC

D gene: NA
clone size: NA
V gene: TRBV19
J gene: TRBJ2-2
CDR3 protein: CASSSSLGELFF
CDR3 DNA: TGTGCCAGTAGTTCATCACTCGGGGAGCTGTTTTTT

D gene: NA
clone size: NA
V gene: TRBV24-1
J gene: TRBJ2-2
CDR3 protein: CATSDSGNTGELFF
CDR3 DNA: TGTGCCACCAGTGATAGCGGTAACACCGGGGAGCTGTTTTTT

D gene: NA
clone size: NA
V gene: TRBV25-1
J gene: TRBJ1-2
CDR3 protein: CASSESQHYGYTF
CDR3 DNA: TGTGCCAGCAGTGAATCACAACACTATGGCTACACCTTC

D gene: TRBD1
clone size: NA
V gene: TRBV7-9
J gene: TRBJ2-1
CDR3 protein: CASSTGTGGVDEQFF
CDR3 DNA: TGTGCCAGCAGCACCGGGACAGGGGGGGTCGATGAGCAGTTCTTC

D gene: NA
clone size: NA
V gene: TRBV6-1
J gene: TRBJ2-7
CDR3 protein: CASSEIFYEQYF
CDR3 DNA: TGTGCCAGCAGTGAAATCTTCTACGAGCAGTACTTC